The 9 T cell receptor beta chains below were found in one sample sequenced in a study of regulatory T cells in long-lasting Graves disease. Extracted PBMC RNA gave rise to the TCR library. One entry per CDR3 protein results from TCRdb running MiXCR on the reads. The sample comprises roughly 1,700 distinct CDR3 sequences, roughly 61% of which are singletons, and approximately 7.2% rests with the top ten. The sequences come from peripheral blood mononuclear cells (PBMCs), collected with antithyroid drug treatment, in newly diagnosed or persistent Graves disease (not recorded which). These TCRs come from a human donor with Graves disease.

The chain carries TRBV28 and TRBJ1-1; D gene uncertain. This CDR3 region has 16 residues. The V end was cut by 6 bases, the J end by 2 bases, with 19 bases between. Per germline, CDR1 MDHEN and CDR2 SYDVKM. CDR3 nucleotides: TGTGCCAGCAGCCCCGAGGAGGGAAAAGGAAACACTGAAGCTTTCTTT. Residues: CASSPEEGKGNTEAFF.

The rearrangement uses TRBV6-6 and TRBJ1-5; TRBD1 is a possible D gene (5 bases). Per the germline V gene, CDR1 is MNHNY and CDR2 is SVGAGI (reference sequence). Between the trimmed V and J ends, which lost 7 bases and 3 bases, there was a span of 16 bases. The CDR3 is 15 residues long. This chain's CDR3 is CASTSGPRANQPQHF. CDR3 DNA: TGTGCCAGCACCTCCGGCCCCAGGGCCAATCAGCCCCAGCATTTT.

In DNA, the CDR3 is TGTGCCAGCTCACGGGAGGGCTATGGCTACACCTTC. It translates to CASSREGYGYTF. The genes are TRBV18 and TRBJ1-2; D remains unclear. Trimming pared 4 bases from V and 4 bases from J, leaving 7 bases between. Germline V gene sequence: CDR1 KGHSH, CDR2 LQKENI. The CDR3 consists of 12 residues.

The V and J genes are TRBV30 and TRBJ2-7; D unresolved. The V and J ends lost 5 bases and 3 bases respectively, with 8 bases between them. Per germline, CDR1 GTSNPN and CDR2 SVGIG (reference sequence). The CDR3 contains 11 residues. The CDR3 sequence is CAWGEGYEQYF. CDR3 nucleotides: TGTGCCTGGGGGGAAGGCTACGAGCAGTACTTC. Drawing the rest from reference TRBV30 and TRBJ2-7, the complete variable domain is SQTIHQWPATLVQPVGSPLSLECTVEGTSNPNLYWYRQAAGRGLQLLFYSVGIGQISSEVPQNLSASRPQDRQFILSSKKLLLSDSGFYLCAWGEGYEQYFGPGTRLTVT.

The chain links TRBV6-6 to TRBJ1-5; D remains ambiguous. In germline, CDR1 is MNHNY, CDR2 SVGAGI (reference sequence). The CDR3 totals 13 residues. The V end was cut by 6 bases, the J end by 5 bases, with 11 bases between. CDR3 nucleotides: TGTGCCAGCAGGTTGTATCCCTATCAGCCCCAGCATTTT. It yields the protein CASRLYPYQPQHF.

The gene calls are TRBV6-2 or TRBV6-3 and TRBJ2-7, with D uncertain. From germline, CDR1 is MNHEY and CDR2 SVGEGT. CDR3 length equals 10 residues. V lost 11 bases and J lost 3, with 8 bases in between. Here the CDR3 reads CAVGGYEQYF. DNA of the CDR3: TGTGCCGTGGGTGGCTACGAGCAGTACTTC.

Here the CDR3 reads CASSSDSYEQYF. DNA for the CDR3: TGTGCCAGCAGTTCCGACAGCTACGAGCAGTACTTC. The gene calls are TRBV28 and TRBJ2-7, with a possible D match to TRBD1 (5 bases). Trimming removed 4 bases at V and 3 bases at J, with 7 bases between. Per germline, CDR1 MDHEN and CDR2 SYDVKM. The length of the CDR3 is 12 residues.

This rearrangement joins TRBV7-6 to TRBJ2-1; D unresolved. The germline V gene has CDR1 SGHVS and CDR2 FNYEAQ. The CDR3 covers 15 residues. The V end lost 0 bases, the J end lost 1 base, and 7 bases lay between the germline ends. CDR3 protein: CASSLAGYSYNEQFF. The CDR3 nucleotides are TGTGCCAGCAGCTTAGCGGGGTATTCCTACAATGAGCAGTTCTTC.

CDR3 amino acids: CASTLTGNTGELFF. The CDR3 bases are TGTGCCAGCACCCTAACGGGGAACACCGGGGAGCTGTTTTTT. The chain carries TRBV6-2 or TRBV6-3 and TRBJ2-2; D unresolved. Germline CDR1 is MNHEY and CDR2 is SVGEGT. The CDR3 extends over 14 amino acids. Trimming cost V 7 bases and J 1 base, with 10 bases left between them.